This T cell receptor (beta chain) was obtained from a study of cytomegalovirus exposure and HLA in healthy donors. Of note for this clone: Its antigen is as yet unknown.

The V gene's germline CDR1 is PRHDT and CDR2 FYEKMQ (reference sequence). V gave up 5 bases and J gave up 6 bases, with 13 bases separating them. The CDR3 has 13 residues. The PCR made use of 60 Vbeta and 13 Jbeta primers. The assay was immunoSEQ multiplex PCR, and TCRdb's table has in-frame clones only and misses some. The sample holds some 140,000 clones, around four fifths seen once. Study-level points and caveats: DRB1 had the most TCR associations and HLA-C the fewest, a later analysis found, with rates varying by HLA locus. Altogether, some 170 TCR beta chains were recorded as cytomegalovirus-associated.

This TCR derives from a male donor in good health and CMV-seropositive. The sequenced sample was PBMCs. The gene calls are TRBV13 and TRBJ1-1; D might be TRBD1 (6 bases). The CDR3 region is CASSPDSFPEAFF. The CDR3 DNA reads as TGTGCCAGCAGCCCGGACAGTTTTCCTGAAGCTTTCTTT.